The TCR beta chain under discussion was sequenced for a study of graft-versus-host responses after intestinal transplantation. Study in general: Recipients uniformly received anti-thymocyte globulin induction, followed by tacrolimus and steroids for roughly 3 years.

Libraries were prepared by immunoSEQ multiplex PCR; TCRdb keeps only in-frame clonotypes and omits some of them. The data show fewer than 15,000 clones, with 35% seen just once and around 2.5% held by the top ten. CDR1 SGHDN and CDR2 FVKESK come from the germline V gene. The CDR3 contains 16 residues. V lost 2 bases to trimming and J lost 5 bases, with 19 bases between them. Irradiated, violet-dye-labeled stimulator cells, around 200,000 in number, were plated with around 200,000 CFSE-labeled responder cells. The sample here was alloreactive CD8+ T cells from a mixed lymphocyte reaction culture, taken before intestinal transplant. The sample's subset: CFSE-low proliferating T cells sorted from roughly 6-day pre-transplant mixed lymphocyte reaction (GvH or HvG direction). This chain links TRBV14 with TRBJ2-7, with D possibly TRBD2 on 5 matching bases. This receptor was obtained from a human patient who received an intestinal transplant. The chain's CDR3 is CASSQRPTRELDEQYF. CDR3 DNA sequence: TGTGCCAGCAGCCAACGCCCCACAAGGGAGTTGGACGAGCAGTACTTC.